The present T cell receptor (beta chain) was sequenced within a study of regulatory T cells in long-lasting Graves disease. Study-wide results and limits: Newly diagnosed disease favored TRBV20-1 and TRBJ2-1 over persistent disease.

Investigators prepared the TCR beta libraries by applying iRepertoire HTBI primers and Arm-PCR of CDR3 regions. TCRdb re-derived calls from the multiplex PCR reads in MiXCR, one entry per CDR3 protein. Among 300,000 to 400,000 distinct CDR3 sequences listed, about a sixth were seen once. The time point: newly diagnosed GD, antithyroid drugs for less than 3 months. RNA isolated from PBMCs was used to make the TCR library. This CDR3 comprises 15 residues. V was clipped by 4 bases and J by 2 bases, with 13 bases between them. CDR1 SNHLY and CDR2 FYNNEI come from the germline V gene. Ten or more counts support this clonotype. The antigen remains unidentified. These same records also appear under a second study, on T cells in Graves' hyperthyroidism and ophthalmopathy. This second study notes: Patients with uncontrolled infections, other autoimmune diseases, pregnancy or lactation were excluded.

The origin of this receptor is a man in his forties with Graves disease. The V call is TRBV2, the J call TRBJ2-3, with D maybe TRBD1 (6 bases). The material was peripheral blood mononuclear cells (PBMCs), obtained at new diagnosis, from a patient treated with antithyroid drugs. CDR3 DNA: TGTGCCAGCAGTGGTGACAGGACGAACACAGATACGCAGTATTTT. Its protein is CASSGDRTNTDTQYF.